What follows describes a single T cell receptor (beta chain). Its specificity is unknown. This sample is part of a study of regulatory T cells in long-lasting Graves disease. Broader study findings: Favoring TRBV28, TRBJ1-2 and TRBJ2-5 was a feature seen in persistent disease.

The V gene end was trimmed by 5 bases and the J gene end by 11 bases; junction bases not matched to a gene: 10. The germline CDR1 and CDR2 sequences are SEHNR and FQNEAQ (reference sequence). The CDR3 sequence is 13 residues long. CDR3-region Arm-PCR and iRepertoire HTBI primers produced the TCR beta libraries. TCRdb used MiXCR to reprocess the multiplex PCR reads, holding one entry per CDR3 protein. Of approximately 560,000 distinct CDR3 sequences in the sample, around 15% are singletons; the top ten hold around 11%. The time point was: newly diagnosed GD, antithyroid drugs for less than 3 months. PBMC RNA served as the TCR library source. The sample was also linked to a second study, of T cells in Graves' hyperthyroidism and ophthalmopathy. That publication notes: First-round RT-PCR of the TCR CDR3 relied on the HTBI primer set.

The sample here was peripheral blood mononuclear cells (PBMCs), taken at new diagnosis, from a patient treated with antithyroid drugs. The receptor was isolated from a man aged 18 to 30 with Graves disease. The chain links TRBV7-9 to TRBJ1-1, with 8 bases lining up with TRBD1. DNA of the CDR3: TGTGCCAGCAGCCAAGACAGGGGAGGGGTTGCTTTCTTT. The encoded protein is CASSQDRGGVAFF.